Described below is a single T cell receptor beta chain sequence and its context. Antigen specificity is unknown. The source of the sample is a study of T cell responses to AZD1222 COVID-19 vaccine. Notes on the study in general: Mostly white British, mostly female donors; authors suggested clonal diversity may be underestimated. None of the repertoires were sampled until the peak T cell response had passed.

CDR3 length: 15 residues. CDR1 LGHDT and CDR2 YNNKEL come from the germline V gene (reference sequence). Unmatched junction bases numbered 10, after V lost 5 bases and J lost 5 bases. Produced via immunoSEQ multiplex PCR; TCRdb's table is partial and in-frame only. The sample includes about 160,000 clones, about 88% seen only once; the top ten take 5.5%. This TCR derives from an adult in good health. V and J are TRBV3-1 (or the pseudogene TRBV3-2) and TRBJ2-5, with TRBD1 matching 8 bases. The source material was peripheral blood, sampled on day 0 of AZD1222 vaccination. The CDR3 region has the DNA TGTGCCAGCAGCGCACCCGACAGGGGATGGGAGACCCAGTACTTC. It specifies CASSAPDRGWETQYF.